This record covers a single T cell receptor beta chain. Its target is not known. The treatment was: oral pan-JAK inhibitor, 5-10 mg twice daily. The CDR3 contains 13 residues. CDR1 SQVTM and CDR2 ANQGSEA come from the germline V gene. Between the trimmed V and J ends, which lost 4 bases and 10 bases, there was a span of 17 bases. TCR sequencing used cDNA made by reverse transcription of extracted RNA. TCRdb keeps only in-frame clones here, not all; method: immunoSEQ multiplex PCR. The profile covers fewer than 250,000 clones, with about three fifths appearing a single time and 0.65% to 0.7% taken by the ten largest. This entry is derived from a study of CD8+ T cells in alopecia areata. Study-wide findings and caveats: Scalp and blood samples kept many expanded lesional clones throughout tofacitinib.

The rearrangement links TRBV29-1 to TRBJ2-1; possible D gene TRBD2, 6 bases. This sample comprised CD4+ T cells sorted from blood, obtained at week 4, from a patient treated with tofacitinib. This TCR was sampled from a human donor with alopecia areata. CDR3 region: CSVVRESRAEQFF. The CDR3 nucleotides are TGCAGCGTTGTTCGGGAGAGCCGAGCGGAGCAGTTCTTC.